This T cell receptor (beta chain) was recovered during a study of human thymus T cells. Study findings and constraints: Thymic and blood repertoires seemed to show skewed V and J gene use. As related research reported, thymic repertoires overlapped highly among unrelated individuals.

It was from resections taken during corrective heart surgery that the thymus tissue came. Corrective surgery for congenital heart defects was being performed on the healthy Finnish infants who were the donors. Method: immunoSEQ multiplex PCR; TCRdb's copy keeps in-frame clones and lacks some. The data show about 120,000 clones, with just under 95% seen just once and 0.02% to 0.025% held by the top ten. This clone appeared once. Its antigen is unknown. Trimming removed 1 base from V and 7 bases from J, with 19 bases in between. The length of the CDR3 is 17 residues. Germline V lookup: CDR1 MDHEN, CDR2 SYDVKM.

The V call is TRBV28, the J call TRBJ1-4; TRBD1 is a possible D gene (6 bases). Sequencing used thymus tissue. This receptor was identified in a boy in the first two years of life with a congenital heart defect but otherwise immunologically healthy. CDR3 protein: CASSLSYHREFSEKLFF. The CDR3 DNA sequence: TGTGCCAGCAGTTTATCATATCACAGGGAGTTCAGTGAAAAACTGTTTTTT.